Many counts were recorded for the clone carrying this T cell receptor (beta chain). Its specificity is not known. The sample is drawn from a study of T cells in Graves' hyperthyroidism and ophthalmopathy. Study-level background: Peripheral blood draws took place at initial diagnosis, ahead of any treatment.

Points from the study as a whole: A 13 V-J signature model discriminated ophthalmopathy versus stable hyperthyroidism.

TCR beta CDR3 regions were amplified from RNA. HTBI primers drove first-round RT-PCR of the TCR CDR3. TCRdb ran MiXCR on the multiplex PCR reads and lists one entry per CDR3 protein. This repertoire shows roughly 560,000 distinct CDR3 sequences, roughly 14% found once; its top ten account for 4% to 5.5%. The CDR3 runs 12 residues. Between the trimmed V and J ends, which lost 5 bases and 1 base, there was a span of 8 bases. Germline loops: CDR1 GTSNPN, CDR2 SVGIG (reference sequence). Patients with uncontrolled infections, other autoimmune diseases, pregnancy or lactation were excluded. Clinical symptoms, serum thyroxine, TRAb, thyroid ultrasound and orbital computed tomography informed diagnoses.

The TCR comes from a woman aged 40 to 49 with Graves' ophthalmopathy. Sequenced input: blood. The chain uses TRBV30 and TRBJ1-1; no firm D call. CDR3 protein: CAWGLRNTEAFF. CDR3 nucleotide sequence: TGTGCCTGGGGACTTCGGAACACTGAAGCTTTCTTT.